The 28 T cell receptor beta chains below all came from one sample that was sequenced in a study of radiotherapy plus CTLA-4 blockade in lung cancer. Produced via immunoSEQ multiplex PCR; TCRdb's table is partial and in-frame only. The repertoire holds around 85,000 clones, with roughly 86% as singletons. The sample was peripheral blood, taken from a patient treated with radiotherapy plus ipilimumab. Source of these receptors: a human donor with non-small cell lung cancer who had a partial response to radiotherapy plus ipilimumab.

The chain carries TRBV5-1 and TRBJ1-5; tentatively, D is TRBD1 (5 bases). The CDR3 length is 15 residues. Germline-derived CDR1 and CDR2 are SGHRS and YFSETQ. The ends were cut back, 2 bases at V and 3 bases at J, with 12 bases in the middle. The CDR3 reads CASSLGDRFNQPQHF. The DNA of the CDR3 is TGCGCCAGCAGCTTAGGTGACAGATTCAATCAGCCCCAGCATTTT.

The rearrangement uses TRBV15 and TRBJ2-5; weak D call: TRBD2 (6 bases). There are 15 residues in the CDR3. Germline V gene sequence: CDR1 LNHNV, CDR2 YYDKDF (reference sequence). V was trimmed by 1 base and J by 3 bases, leaving 12 bases between them. CDR3 residues: CATSRGGGGKETQYF. CDR3 nucleotides: TGTGCCACCAGCAGAGGAGGAGGAGGGAAAGAGACCCAGTACTTC.

The genes are TRBV11-3 and TRBJ1-1, with 11 bases fitting TRBD1. The CDR3 is 15 residues long. Germline assignment: CDR1 SGHNT and CDR2 YENEEA. Trimming took 4 bases from V and 1 from J; bases not matched to a gene: 2. CDR3 nucleotides: TGTGCCAGCAGCTCCGGACAGGGGGCGAACACTGAAGCTTTCTTT. Residues: CASSSGQGANTEAFF.

This clone has a single count. The rearrangement uses TRBV5-6 and TRBJ2-7; TRBD1 matches 7 bases. The V gene end was trimmed by 2 bases and the J gene end by 7 bases; junction bases not matched to a gene: 6. Germline-derived CDR1 and CDR2 are SGHDT and YYEEEE. The CDR3 runs 13 residues. CDR3 sequence (DNA): TGTGCCAGCAGCTTAGAGGGGGCGCGGGAGCAGTACTTC. It translates to CASSLEGAREQYF.

This clone was counted a single time. The chain combines TRBV4-3 with TRBJ2-3, with unresolved D. The CDR3 spans 14 residues. Germline V CDR1 and CDR2: LGHNA, YSLEER. Trimming removed 0 bases from V and 1 base from J, with 5 bases in between. The CDR3 DNA is TGCGCCAGCAGCCAAGATACGGGCACAGATACGCAGTATTTT. Protein sequence: CASSQDTGTDTQYF.

This chain links TRBV13 with TRBJ2-1, with unresolved D. CDR1 and CDR2 from the germline V gene are PRHDT and FYEKMQ (reference sequence). This CDR3 region has 12 residues. V dropped 6 bases and J dropped 7 bases, with 10 bases sitting between them. CDR3 in amino acids: CASSSLENEQFF. The CDR3 DNA sequence: TGTGCCAGCAGTTCCTTAGAAAATGAGCAGTTCTTC. The whole variable domain, filled in from reference TRBV13 and TRBJ2-1, reads AAGVIQSPRHLIKEKRETATLKCYPIPRHDTVYWYQQGPGQDPQFLISFYEKMQSDKGSIPDRFSAQQFSDYHSELNMSSLELGDSALYFCASSSLENEQFFGPGTRLTVL.

This chain connects TRBV5-1 to TRBJ2-5; TRBD1 matches at 12 bases. Losses at the gene ends were 7 bases for V and 5 bases for J; bases not matched to a gene: 9. The CDR3 sequence is 15 residues long. The germline gives CDR1 SGHRS, CDR2 YFSETQ. CDR3 nucleotides: TGCGCCAGCGCCCAGGGGACAGGGGGCGGTGAGACCCAGTACTTC. Translating it yields CASAQGTGGGETQYF.

The gene calls are TRBV19 and TRBJ2-5; 11 bases line up with TRBD2. Germline CDR1 reads LNHDA; CDR2 reads SQIVND (reference sequence). Losses at the gene ends were 5 bases for V and 4 bases for J; bases not matched to a gene: 3. There are 14 residues in the CDR3. This CDR3 reads CASSPGTSGETQYF. CDR3 sequence (DNA): TGTGCCAGTAGTCCCGGGACTAGCGGAGAGACCCAGTACTTC. Based on the CDR3 plus reference TRBV19 and TRBJ2-5, the full variable domain is DGGITQSPKYLFRKEGQNVTLSCEQNLNHDAMYWYRQDPGQGLRLIYYSQIVNDFQKGDIAEGYSVSREKKESFPLTVTSAQKNPTAFYLCASSPGTSGETQYFGPGTRLLVL.

The V gene is TRBV28, the J gene TRBJ1-1; no clear D. Germline CDR1 and CDR2: MDHEN and SYDVKM. There are 14 residues in the CDR3. V lost 5 bases and J 7 bases, leaving 17 bases between the germline ends. Here the CDR3 DNA reads TGTGCCAGCAGTCCGGAAAAGACTAGGCATGAAGCTTTCTTT. As protein: CASSPEKTRHEAFF.

The rearrangement uses TRBV29-1 and TRBJ1-1; 11 bases match TRBD1. After removal of 6 bases from V and 5 bases from J, the junction contained 2 bases not matched to a gene. The CDR3 consists of 12 residues. CDR1 is SQVTM, CDR2 ANQGSEA, per germline. The CDR3 DNA is TGCAGCGTGGGACAGGGGGAGACTGAAGCTTTCTTT. Amino acids: CSVGQGETEAFF.

The chain carries TRBV10-1 and TRBJ1-4; 8 nucleotides match TRBD1. Per germline, CDR1 WNHNN and CDR2 SYGVQD (reference sequence). V shed 4 bases, J shed 10 bases, and the junction held 5 bases outside the gene matches. This CDR3 has 13 amino acids. CDR3 amino acids: CASSGQGAGKLFF. DNA for the CDR3: TGCGCCAGCAGTGGCCAGGGGGCCGGAAAACTGTTTTTT.

This clone was seen a handful of times. The rearrangement links TRBV27 to TRBJ2-3; tentatively, D is TRBD1 (6 bases). Germline CDR1 reads MNHEY; CDR2 reads SMNVEV (reference sequence). The V end lost 7 bases, the J end lost 4 bases, and 15 bases lay between the germline ends. This CDR3 spans 14 amino acids. CDR3 DNA sequence: TGTGCCAGCAATCCGAATAACAGGGCAGATACGCAGTATTTT. Translating gives CASNPNNRADTQYF.

This clone was counted once. The rearrangement uses TRBV10-3 and TRBJ2-1; 8 nucleotides match TRBD1. CDR3 length: 13 amino acids. Germline lookup yields CDR1 ENHRY and CDR2 SYGVKD. The J segment lost 9 bases and the V segment lost 7 bases, leaving 8 bases of the junction unmatched. The CDR3 DNA sequence: TGTGCCATCACCGAGACAGGGGCTAGTGAGCAGTTCTTC. Translated: CAITETGASEQFF.

This clone was picked up one time. J is TRBJ2-5 and V is TRBV28; the match to TRBD2 covers 7 bases. Germline assignment: CDR1 MDHEN and CDR2 SYDVKM. Trimming removed 8 bases from V and 0 bases from J; junction bases left unmatched: 6. The CDR3 length is 14 residues. The CDR3 region has the DNA TGTGCCAGCTGGTCGGGGAGGGACCAAGAGACCCAGTACTTC. This codes for CASWSGRDQETQYF.

V gene TRBV13 combines with J gene TRBJ1-4, with a tentative D call TRBD1 (6 bases). Germline CDR1 PRHDT, CDR2 FYEKMQ (reference sequence). V lost 1 base and J 5 bases, leaving 14 bases between the germline ends. The CDR3 is 16 residues long. CDR3 sequence reads: CASSLAGYRVNEKLFF. The DNA of the CDR3 is TGTGCCAGCAGCTTAGCCGGCTACAGGGTAAATGAAAAACTGTTTTTT.

The V call is TRBV5-1, the J call TRBJ1-2, with 7 bases aligning to TRBD1. The ends lost 6 bases at V and 4 bases at J; junction bases unmatched: 9. CDR1 is SGHRS and CDR2 is YFSETQ in the germline V gene. This CDR3 comprises 14 residues. The CDR3: CASNSGTEVYGYTF. CDR3 DNA sequence: TGCGCCAGCAATTCCGGGACAGAAGTCTATGGCTACACCTTC.

The rearrangement joins TRBV7-9 to TRBJ2-1; 11 positions match TRBD1. Germline trimming cut 4 bases from V and 12 bases from J; bases unmatched to any gene: 14. The CDR3 covers 16 residues. CDR1 is SEHNR and CDR2 is FQNEAQ in the germline V gene (reference sequence). CDR3 region: CASSSSRDRGVGVQFF. Here the CDR3 DNA reads TGTGCCAGCAGCTCTTCCCGGGACAGGGGGGTTGGGGTGCAGTTCTTC. Looking up the rest from reference TRBV7-9 and TRBJ2-1 gives the full variable domain: DTGVSQNPRHKITKRGQNVTFRCDPISEHNRLYWYRQTLGQGPEFLTYFQNEAQLEKSRLLSDRFSAERPKGSFSTLEIQRTEQGDSAMYLCASSSSRDRGVGVQFFGPGTRLTVL.

The chain couples TRBV28 to TRBJ1-4; possibly TRBD1 for D (5 bases). The germline V gene encodes CDR1 MDHEN and CDR2 SYDVKM. The CDR3 is 14 amino acids. Deletions cut 6 bases from V and 6 bases from J, with 14 bases between. The DNA for the CDR3 is TGTGCCAGCAGGGGTTCCGGGGGGTATGAAAAACTGTTTTTT. Its protein product is CASRGSGGYEKLFF.

With regard to this clone: The sample has other DNA sequences that encode this CDR3 too. The rearrangement joins TRBV28 to TRBJ1-1; 8 nucleotides match TRBD1. Germline CDR1 reads MDHEN; CDR2 reads SYDVKM. J was trimmed by 8 bases and V by 5 bases; bases with no gene match: 4. The CDR3 spans 12 residues. In DNA form, the CDR3 reads TGTGCCAGCAGTCTTCGGACAGGGGAAGCTTTCTTT. This gives the protein CASSLRTGEAFF.

The chain uses TRBV28 and TRBJ2-7, with 15 bases fitting TRBD2. V lost 5 bases and J lost 6; bases outside the gene matches: 5. The length of the CDR3 is 15 residues. CDR1 is MDHEN and CDR2 is SYDVKM in the germline V gene. CDR3 sequence reads: CASSPGLAGGGEQYV. CDR3 DNA: TGTGCCAGCAGTCCGGGACTAGCGGGAGGTGGCGAGCAGTACGTC.

This chain joins TRBV5-1 and TRBJ2-7; the D is unclear. Trimming removed 2 bases from V and 0 bases from J, with 9 bases in between. CDR1 and CDR2 (germline): SGHRS, YFSETQ. The CDR3 sequence is 14 residues long. CDR3 sequence reads: CASSFAEASYEQYF. The CDR3 nucleotides are TGCGCCAGCAGCTTTGCGGAAGCCTCCTACGAGCAGTACTTC.

The chain couples TRBV28 to TRBJ1-5, with no clear D. Per germline, CDR1 MDHEN and CDR2 SYDVKM. Trimming pared 1 base from V and 6 bases from J, leaving 7 bases between. This CDR3 comprises 13 residues. Here the CDR3 DNA reads TGTGCCAGCAGTTTATTACGGGGTCAGCCCCAGCATTTT. Its protein is CASSLLRGQPQHF.

This clone came up once. The chain carries TRBV6-5 and TRBJ1-1, with 9 bases fitting TRBD1. V shed 5 bases and J 6 bases; nucleotides not matched to a gene: 7. CDR1 is MNHEY, CDR2 SVGAGI, per germline. The CDR3 sequence is 14 residues long. The CDR3 sequence is CASSELRQGAEAFF. CDR3 bases: TGTGCCAGCAGTGAACTTCGACAGGGGGCTGAAGCTTTCTTT.

This clone was observed a few times. The chain couples TRBV7-2 to TRBJ1-1; a weak D match, TRBD1 (6 bases). Germline CDR1 reads SGHTA; CDR2 reads FQGNSA. This CDR3 region has 13 residues. With 7 bases removed from V and 1 base from J, the gap between germline ends came to 10 bases. In nucleotides, the CDR3 is TGTGCCAGCACAGGACAGCCGAACACTGAAGCTTTCTTT. It specifies CASTGQPNTEAFF.

This chain connects TRBV28 to TRBJ2-1; D not certain. This CDR3 has 15 residues. V was pared by 6 bases and J by 0 bases, with 12 bases between. CDR1 MDHEN and CDR2 SYDVKM come from the germline V gene. The CDR3 sequence is CASSEQPFSYNEQFF. CDR3 nucleotide sequence: TGTGCCAGCAGCGAACAGCCTTTCTCCTACAATGAGCAGTTCTTC.

The CDR3 DNA reads TGCGCCAGCAGTCAGAATAGCAATCAGCCCCAGCATTTT. It is translated as CASSQNSNQPQHF. The rearrangement joins TRBV10-2 to TRBJ1-5; D is unclear. This CDR3 spans 13 amino acids. Germline values: CDR1 WSHSY, CDR2 SAAADI. V shed 5 bases and J shed 0 bases, with 5 bases lying between them.

This clone was counted between two and nine times. This chain connects TRBV28 to TRBJ1-3, with D unresolved. CDR3 length equals 13 residues. Per germline, CDR1 MDHEN and CDR2 SYDVKM. V shed 3 bases and J shed 1 base, with 4 bases lying between them. This chain's CDR3 is CASSFRSGNTIYF. The CDR3 DNA follows: TGTGCCAGCAGTTTCAGGTCTGGAAACACCATATATTTT. Variable domain in full (rest from reference TRBV28 and TRBJ1-3): DVKVTQSSRYLVKRTGEKVFLECVQDMDHENMFWYRQDPGLGLRLIYFSYDVKMKEKGDIPEGYSVSREKKERFSLILESASTNQTSMYLCASSFRSGNTIYFGEGSWLTVV.

This clone was seen just once. This chain uses TRBV10-2 with TRBJ2-7; 7 bases are a match to TRBD2. This CDR3 is 15 amino acids long. Per germline, CDR1 WSHSY and CDR2 SAAADI. V shed 3 bases and J 1 base; nucleotides not matched to a gene: 6. DNA for the CDR3: TGCGCCAGCAGTGAATTCTCTAGCGGATCCTACGAGCAGTACTTC. This sequence encodes CASSEFSSGSYEQYF.